Many counts were recorded for the clone carrying this TCR beta chain. At one end the junction does not follow the germline gene, possibly because of a read error. Pregnant or lactating patients and those with other autoimmune diseases or uncontrolled infections were excluded. Thyroid ultrasound, orbital computed tomography, TRAb, serum thyroxine and clinical symptoms formed the basis of diagnosis. The V gene's germline CDR1 is SNHLY and CDR2 FYNNEI. The CDR3 length is 13 residues. From RNA, the CDR3 regions of TCR beta chains were amplified and sequenced. HTBI primers were used in a first-round RT-PCR, which preceded a second-round multiplex PCR. Each CDR3 protein is one row after TCRdb ran MiXCR on the multiplex PCR reads. The sample records 200,000 to 300,000 distinct CDR3 sequences, 45% being singletons. This record comes from a study of Graves' ophthalmopathy and Graves' hyperthyroidism.

The sequence was obtained from an adult man with Graves' ophthalmopathy. J is TRBJ1-4 and V is TRBV2; D is ambiguous. The specimen sequenced was peripheral blood. CDR3: CASGETQREKLFF. CDR3 nucleotide sequence: TGTGCCAGCGGTGAGACCCAGAGGGAAAAACTGTTTTTT.